The clone carrying this T cell receptor beta chain turned up a few times. The study used a library that attached unique molecular identifiers to individual cDNA molecules. Authors' processing steps: The median was roughly 100,000 TCRs per sample, ranging about 20,000 to 700,000. Each CDR3 protein gets one entry after TCRdb re-called the 5' RACE reads with MiXCR. The V and J calls were not made by the authors but by TCRdb's processing. The sample records 110,000 or so distinct CDR3 sequences, 15% to 20% being singletons. The length of the CDR3 is 11 residues. In germline, CDR1 is SGDLS, CDR2 YYNGEE. V lost 0 bases and J lost 6, with 4 bases in between. It was unfractionated whole blood from which total RNA was extracted. The data were taken from a study of human T cells and chemical hapten exposure. Study-level information: Minor volume differences among pooled libraries chiefly drove per-sample TCR yield variation.

The TCR originated in a human donor in good health. This chain connects TRBV9 to TRBJ2-7; D gene unclear. The CDR3 DNA sequence: TGTGCCAGCAGCGTAGCCCGCGAGCAGTACTTC. Its translation: CASSVAREQYF. Full variable domain (outside the CDR3, taken from reference TRBV9 and TRBJ2-7): DSGVTQTPKHLITATGQRVTLRCSPRSGDLSVYWYQQSLDQGLQFLIQYYNGEERAKGNILERFSAQQFPDLHSELNLSSLELGDSALYFCASSVAREQYFGPGTRLTVT.